The present TCR beta chain was sequenced within a study of shared clonotypes between healthy human individuals. The repertoire was sequenced with immunoSEQ multiplex PCR; TCRdb's copy has only in-frame clones and lacks some. The table includes some 2,400,000 clones, around 95% detected once. Adult Caucasians living in Nashville, Tennessee made up all of the donors. This CDR3 spans 12 amino acids. V was shortened by 6 bases and J by 1 base, with 7 bases between the two germline ends. Germline values: CDR1 LNHDA, CDR2 SQIVND (reference sequence). This receptor was obtained from a young man in good health. The chain is built from TRBV19 and TRBJ2-7; D is uncertain. The sequenced material came from naive CD4+ T cells sorted from blood. Subset: CD45RA+ positively selected. This CDR3 is CASRARSYEQYF. The DNA for the CDR3 is TGTGCCAGTAGGGCCCGATCCTACGAGCAGTACTTC.